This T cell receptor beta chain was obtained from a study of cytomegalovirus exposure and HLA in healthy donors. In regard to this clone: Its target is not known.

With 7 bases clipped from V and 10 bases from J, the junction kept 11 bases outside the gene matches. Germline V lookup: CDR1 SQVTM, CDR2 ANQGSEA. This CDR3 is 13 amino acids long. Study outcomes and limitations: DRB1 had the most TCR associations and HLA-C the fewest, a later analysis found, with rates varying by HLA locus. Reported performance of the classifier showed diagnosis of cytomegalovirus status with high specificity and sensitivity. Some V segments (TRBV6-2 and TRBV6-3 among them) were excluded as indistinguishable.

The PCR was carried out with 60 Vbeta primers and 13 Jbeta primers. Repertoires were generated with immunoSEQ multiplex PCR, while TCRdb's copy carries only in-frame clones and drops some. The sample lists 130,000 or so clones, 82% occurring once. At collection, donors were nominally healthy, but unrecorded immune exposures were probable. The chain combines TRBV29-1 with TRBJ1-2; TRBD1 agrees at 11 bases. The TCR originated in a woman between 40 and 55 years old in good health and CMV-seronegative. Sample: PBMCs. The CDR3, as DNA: TGCAGCGGAGTACTGGGACAGGGGGGGGTCTACACCTTC. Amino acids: CSGVLGQGGVYTF.